Listed here is a single TCR beta chain. The data belong to a study of blood T cell repertoires in COVID-19. This CDR3 is built from 14 residues. CDR1 and CDR2 from the germline V gene are SGHRS and YFSETQ. Trimming removed 8 bases at V and 1 base at J, with 12 bases between. Authors' data handling: Reference gene primers were amplified, and this amplification served to estimate nucleated cell counts. Sequencing used immunoSEQ multiplex PCR; TCRdb keeps in-frame clones, though not all of them. D and trimming were read from the DNA, whereas the V and J calls and clone size are those reported in that table. In the table there are around 100,000 clones, 87% of which are singletons.

This chain uses TRBV5-1 with TRBJ2-2; perhaps TRBD2 as D (5 bases). Sequenced: peripheral blood. The sequence derives from a man aged 45-65 years in a cohort sampled during active COVID-19. CDR3 sequence reads: CASRGQLNTGELFF. CDR3 bases: TGCGCCAGTCGCGGGCAGCTGAACACCGGGGAGCTGTTTTTT.